This TCR beta chain was identified in a study of T cells after yellow fever vaccination. Conversion of TCR transcripts into cDNA relied on 5'RACE template switching, which added a universal primer site and UMIs. One entry per CDR3 protein, called by TCRdb with MiXCR from the 5' RACE reads. The sample contains around 590,000 distinct CDR3 sequences, 9% to 15% of which appear only once. CDR3 length equals 16 residues. After removal of 5 bases from V and 5 bases from J, the junction contained 13 bases not matched to a gene. CDR1 and CDR2 from the germline V gene are SGHTA and FQGNSA. This clonotype was observed a handful of times. Antigen: not known. Notes on the study in general: The appearance of a small share of clonotypes in both CD4 and CD8 compartments was observed. The study re-detected most primary-vaccination clones after the booster (roughly 96% CD4, around 89% CD8). Researchers report a weaker secondary response that nonetheless peaked faster, day 5 versus 15.

The chain couples TRBV7-2 to TRBJ2-7; 9 positions agree with TRBD2. The TCR was taken from a man between 25 and 39 years old who received the YFV17D yellow fever vaccine. Sequencing was performed on PBMCs, taken on the day of the yellow fever booster vaccination. The CDR3 sequence is CASSPRRGAGGNEQYF. In nucleotides, the CDR3 is TGTGCCAGCAGCCCGAGGCGGGGCGCGGGAGGGAACGAGCAGTACTTC.